The sequence of this T cell receptor beta chain was determined in a study of cytomegalovirus exposure and HLA in healthy donors. Study-level results: In a later analysis, first-cohort TCR clusters were found to tend to co-occur in the 100 to 150 validation repertoires.

J gave up 6 bases and V 2 bases, and 8 bases lay outside the gene matches. Looked up from germline, CDR1 is MNHEY and CDR2 is SVGAGI. The CDR3 extends over 16 amino acids. The method was immunoSEQ multiplex PCR; TCRdb's version includes in-frame clones alone and lacks a portion of them. The sample comprises hundreds of thousands of clones, 87% of which are singletons, and 9.5% to 15% rests with the top ten. This clone was counted a single time. Antigen unknown. Sequencing used PBMCs. The chain joins TRBV6-5 to TRBJ2-7; 12 positions match TRBD1. This receptor was taken from a man aged 18 to 30 in good health and CMV-seropositive. This CDR3 is CASSYATGTGGAEQYF. In nucleotides, the CDR3 is TGTGCCAGCAGTTACGCTACCGGGACAGGGGGCGCCGAGCAGTACTTC.